This is a list of T cell receptor beta chains from one sample in a study of PD-1 blockade in classical Hodgkin lymphoma. Sequencing was performed with immunoSEQ multiplex PCR; in TCRdb, only in-frame clones are kept and a portion is missing. The sample consists of tens of thousands of clones, around three quarters of them appearing once. The source was peripheral blood mononuclear cells (PBMCs), collected before the fourth cycle of nivolumab. These receptors were obtained from a human donor with classical Hodgkin lymphoma. Each CDR3 is given with its conserved first and last residue. A D gene is named only where the DNA matches it firmly. The size of a clone is reported for some rows only, either as once, few or many, or as a class for expanded clones.

- | TRBJ2-1 | - | TRBV27 | CASSPLMGHSYNEQFF | TGTGCCAGCAGTCCCCTGATGGGTCATTCCTACAATGAGCAGTTCTTC
- | TRBJ2-7 | TRBD1 | TRBV27 | CASSFQRTTGAVLTYEQYF | TGTGCCAGCAGTTTCCAACGAACCACAGGGGCAGTGCTCACCTACGAGCAGTACTTC
- | TRBJ2-3 | - | TRBV7-9 | CASSLSASTDTQYF | TGTGCCAGCAGCTTATCGGCTAGCACAGATACGCAGTATTTT
few | TRBJ2-7 | - | TRBV7-9 | CASSFRDGYEQYF | TGTGCCAGCAGCTTCCGGGACGGCTACGAGCAGTACTTC
few | TRBJ2-3 | - | TRBV29-1 | CSARPAPWADTQYF | TGCAGCGCCCGACCTGCCCCTTGGGCAGATACGCAGTATTTT
- | TRBJ2-2 | TRBD1 | TRBV10-3 | CAINPTGGPGELFF | TGTGCCATCAATCCCACAGGGGGCCCCGGGGAGCTGTTTTTT
- | TRBJ1-4 | - | TRBV9 | CASSVGWGGEKLFF | TGTGCCAGCAGCGTAGGATGGGGGGGAGAAAAACTGTTTTTT
- | TRBJ1-5 | - | TRBV21-1 | CASSSQGTVEQPQHF | TGTGCCAGCAGCAGTCAGGGTACGGTGGAGCAGCCCCAGCATTTT
- | TRBJ2-7 | TRBD2 | TRBV28 | CASRPSGSYEQYF | TGTGCCAGCAGACCTAGCGGCTCCTACGAGCAGTACTTC
- | TRBJ2-3 | - | TRBV10-2 | CASSEGDLDTQYF | TGCGCCAGCAGTGAAGGGGATTTAGATACGCAGTATTTT
- | TRBJ1-1 | - | TRBV10-2 | CASSGLLPEAFF | TGCGCCAGCAGCGGGCTTTTACCTGAAGCTTTCTTT
- | TRBJ2-3 | - | TRBV7-2 | CASSLLGASTDTQYF | TGTGCCAGCAGCTTGTTGGGGGCTAGCACAGATACGCAGTATTTT
- | TRBJ1-5 | - | TRBV6-6 | CASSYPRAQSDQPQHF | TGTGCCAGCAGTTACCCAAGGGCACAGTCGGATCAGCCCCAGCATTTT
- | TRBJ2-1 | - | TRBV10-3 | CAIGSRGTYNEQFF | TGTGCCATCGGGTCCCGGGGAACATACAATGAGCAGTTCTTC
medium-sized | TRBJ2-3 | - | TRBV18 | CASSQVGGTDTQYF | TGTGCCAGCTCACAAGTAGGGGGCACAGATACGCAGTATTTT
- | TRBJ2-7 | TRBD2 | TRBV29-1 | CSVDPSGSSYEQYF | TGCAGCGTTGATCCCAGCGGGAGCTCCTACGAGCAGTACTTC
- | TRBJ2-7 | - | TRBV27 | CASSFLGQKQYF | TGTGCCAGCAGTTTCCTAGGACAGAAGCAGTACTTC
- | TRBJ2-7 | - | TRBV28 | CASSLSGDGSYEQYF | TGTGCCAGCAGTTTATCGGGGGACGGGTCCTACGAGCAGTACTTC
- | TRBJ2-7 | - | TRBV6-1 | CASSPLPGGEQYF | TGTGCCAGCAGCCCCCTCCCCGGCGGCGAGCAGTACTTC
- | TRBJ2-2 | TRBD2 | TRBV2 | CASSTGTMNTGELFF | TGTGCCAGCAGTACCGGGACTATGAACACCGGGGAGCTGTTTTTT
- | TRBJ1-1 | - | TRBV6-5 | CASILRRPLSSEAFF | TGTGCCAGCATCCTCCGCAGGCCGCTTAGTTCTGAAGCTTTCTTT
- | TRBJ1-1 | - | TRBV5-6 | CASSPGQPSTEAFF | TGTGCCAGCAGCCCCGGACAGCCCAGCACTGAAGCTTTCTTT
- | TRBJ2-7 | TRBD2 | TRBV7-9 | CASSSGLAGVYEQYF | TGTGCCAGCAGCTCGGGACTAGCGGGGGTCTACGAGCAGTACTTC
- | TRBJ1-3 | - | TRBV10-3 | CAISESDPLYGNTIYF | TGTGCCATCAGTGAGTCAGACCCGCTGTACGGAAACACCATATATTTT
- | TRBJ1-1 | - | TRBV6-5 | CASSWGMDTEAFF | TGTGCCAGCAGTTGGGGGATGGACACTGAAGCTTTCTTT
- | TRBJ2-7 | - | TRBV30 | CAWSGGSSYEQYF | TGTGCCTGGAGCGGGGGAAGCTCCTACGAGCAGTACTTC
- | TRBJ1-5 | - | TRBV7-2 | CASSLTGDQPQHF | TGTGCCAGCAGCTTAACGGGGGATCAGCCCCAGCATTTT
- | TRBJ2-3 | TRBD2 | TRBV5-1 | CASSAPGLGPDTQYF | TGCGCCAGCAGCGCCCCGGGACTAGGCCCAGATACGCAGTATTTT